These T cell receptor beta chains were read from a single sample in a study of blood T cell repertoires in COVID-19. TCRdb's table, derived via immunoSEQ multiplex PCR, lists solely in-frame clones and lacks some. The table has approximately 220,000 clones, 65% to 90% seen once. Sequencing input: peripheral blood. These receptors were obtained from a man aged 45-65 years with acute or convalescent COVID-19. CDR3s leave out the opening cysteine and the closing phenylalanine or tryptophan. The listing skips clone size in some rows; elsewhere it reads once, few, many or a size class.

v_gene,abundance,CDR3aa
TRBV9,-,ASSPEQGFRGIAQY
TRBV6-5,-,ASRQGNQPQH
TRBV3-1/TRBV3-2,-,ASSPMRTGAYNEQF
TRBV30,-,AWNPGLAYEQY
TRBV6-2/TRBV6-3,-,ASSFNHYEQY
TRBV5-6,-,ASSFLSGTATDTQY
TRBV2,-,ASSETRLNTEAF
TRBV6-2/TRBV6-3,few,ASNPQGLNTEAF
TRBV18,-,ASSPNQGRENEKLF
TRBV18,-,ASSPPRGVDTTNEKLF
TRBV2,-,ASKGQGFTEAF
TRBV5-4,-,ASSLGGTGLITAYGYT
TRBV19,-,ATSNEAGGPSEQF
TRBV5-1,-,ASSLGHLSYEQY
TRBV9,-,ASSVRGGEQF
TRBV19,-,ASRPPGGSEKLF
TRBV11-2,-,ASSLSPGQGAPETQY
TRBV7-9,-,ASSTRDRGDGYT
TRBV5-6,-,ASSLKDRAYNEKLF
TRBV7-9,-,ASSLGGAANYGYT
TRBV27,-,ASSPGTGQETQY
TRBV5-8,-,ASSFTGPLGGYT
TRBV27,-,ASRKQGAVGNTIY
TRBV19,-,ASSSGTGGGGYT
TRBV11-3,-,ASSLGQGLYNEQF
TRBV7-3,-,ASSLGEGETQY
TRBV7-8,-,ASSGRQGSNEQF
TRBV6-5,-,ASSNGGTGNSPLH
TRBV6-5,-,ASSYSIQGDSPLH
TRBV5-4,-,ASSLGGQYRNEQF
TRBV18,-,ASSQIGAGNTIY
TRBV4-1,-,ASSLEEAANYGYT
TRBV19,-,ASSRGQGARKLF
TRBV6-5,once,ASRDYRGQETQY
TRBV19,-,ASSTSVVSETQY
TRBV5-6,few,ASSLINEQF
TRBV6-5,-,ASSRDRGVDGYT
TRBV6-5,-,ASTLRGNTEAF
TRBV5-1,-,ASSLSYGDTEAF
TRBV30,-,AWRAGSPLH
TRBV12-3/TRBV12-4,-,ASSLAPSKEAF
TRBV5-8,few,ASSRGQGSYNEQF
TRBV5-8,-,ASRTGTGGLL
TRBV6-5,-,ASRQQETQY
TRBV4-2,-,ASSQVETGKIGKLF
TRBV19,once,ASSPWDRGRWRVAQH
TRBV5-1,-,ASSLEQGAPLH
TRBV25-1,-,ASSELGGRGANTGELF
TRBV7-2,-,ASSSQGARLEKLF
TRBV4-1,-,ASSQVLGLAGYEQY
TRBV4-1,-,ASSRLTGILGEAF